This T cell receptor beta chain was recorded in a study of T cells after yellow fever vaccination (dated by TCRdb to between 2019 and 2020). Background for the entire study: The SMART-Seq v4 Ultra Low Input RNA kit was used to prepare libraries from fractions with low cell numbers. To follow T-cell clones before and after primary and booster YFV17D yellow fever vaccination, bulk TCR alpha and beta repertoires were sequenced over time. Two healthy male donors made up the cohort, one aged 18 to 30 years and the other aged 30 to 40 years. Blood samples were taken at several timepoints before and after primary and secondary immunization, and bulk PBMC replicates and cell subsets were isolated.

Sample treatment or condition, as interpreted from the label and publication: live attenuated yellow fever vaccine strain. At each blood-draw timepoint, two biological replicates of bulk PBMCs were collected. A standard Ficoll-Paque protocol was used to isolate PBMCs from peripheral blood. TriZol was used to extract RNA from bulk PBMCs, from CD4 and CD8 fractions, and from dextramer-positive and dextramer-negative fractions. The study at large found these results: Because the study included only two donors, the extent to which the findings can be generalized is limited. FACS-sorted repertoires could contain abundant contaminating clonotypes from the bulk population, so computational filtering was required. A small share of clonotypes occurred in both CD4 and CD8 compartments, likely arising from convergent recombination. The secondary T-cell response was found to be weaker but faster than the primary response, with a peak reached on day 5 rather than on day 15. Most clones expanded after primary vaccination were re-detected after the booster (around 96% of CD4 and approximately 88% of CD8), suggesting broad memory maintenance.

Trimmed from V: 7 bases; trimmed from J: 5 bases; junction bases lacking a gene match: 7. For CDR1 and CDR2, the germline V gene lists KGHSH and LQKENI. The cysteine opens and the phenylalanine closes a CDR3 of 14 amino acids. Only the CDR3 DNA stays, 42 bases, in frame from base 1. This clonotype has only a few counts. Its cognate antigen has yet to be identified. It has no much larger one-base neighbor in the sample; base qualities were not kept. The reads were generated on an Illumina NovaSeq 6000. TCR cDNA was synthesized by 5'RACE template switching, through which a universal primer site and unique molecular identifiers were introduced. Priming of cDNA synthesis was performed from both the TCR alpha and TCR beta constant segments. Library amplification involved two PCR steps, and the second step added sample barcodes and sequencing adapters. Libraries were sequenced on Illumina HiSeq 2500 (2x100 bp) or NovaSeq (2x150 bp). In the paper's pipeline: Reads were demultiplexed and collapsed into UMI consensus sequences with MIGEC, and V(D)J alignment was performed with MiXCR. Vaccine-responding clonotypes were defined with edgeR using replicate PBMC samples, requiring FDR below 0.01 and a log2 fold change above 5 up to day 15. Each bulk clonotype was labeled CD4 or CD8 based on which sequenced repertoire, CD4 or CD8, contained the clonotype at higher abundance. TCRdb passed the public sequencing reads through fastp at Q25 and MiXCR, retaining productive beta sequences. Identical CDR3 protein sequences are pooled into one entry, listed with their most common genes and DNA. What appears here as the V and J calls and clone size reflects TCRdb's work, not the paper's. Here the sample has around 320,000 distinct CDR3 sequences; approximately 4% occur a single time. The ten largest account for 15% to 20% of the sample.

The sequences come from PBMCs, collected 15 days after the yellow fever booster vaccination. The sequence was obtained from a man between 18 and 35 years old who received the YFV17D yellow fever vaccine. The chain is encoded by TRBV18 joined to TRBJ2-1, with TRBD2 matching 8 junction bases. The bases read TGTGCCAGCTTCCCCGGGAGGGGAGACAATGAGCAGTTCTTC. This sequence encodes CASFPGRGDNEQFF.